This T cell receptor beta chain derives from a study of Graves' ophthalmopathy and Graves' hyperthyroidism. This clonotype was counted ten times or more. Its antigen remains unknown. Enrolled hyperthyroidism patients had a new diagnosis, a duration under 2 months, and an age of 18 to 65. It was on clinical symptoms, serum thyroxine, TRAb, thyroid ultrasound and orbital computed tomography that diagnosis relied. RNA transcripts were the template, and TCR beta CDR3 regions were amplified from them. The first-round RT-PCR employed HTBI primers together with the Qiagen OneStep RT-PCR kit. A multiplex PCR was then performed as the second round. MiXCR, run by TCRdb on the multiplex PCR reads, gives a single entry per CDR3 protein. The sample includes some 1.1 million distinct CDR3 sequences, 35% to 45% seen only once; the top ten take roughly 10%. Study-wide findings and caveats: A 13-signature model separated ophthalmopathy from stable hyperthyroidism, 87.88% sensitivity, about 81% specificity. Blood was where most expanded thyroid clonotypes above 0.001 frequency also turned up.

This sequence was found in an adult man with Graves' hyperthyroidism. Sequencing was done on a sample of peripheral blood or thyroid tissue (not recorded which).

The CDR3 sequence is CAILGTNSNTEAFF. CDR3 nucleotide sequence: TGTGCCATCCTTGGTACAAACTCGAACACTGAAGCTTTCTTT. The rearrangement links TRBV10-3 to TRBJ1-1, with unresolved D. CDR3 length equals 14 residues. With 8 bases removed from V and 1 base from J, the gap between germline ends came to 14 bases. CDR1 ENHRY and CDR2 SYGVKD come from the germline V gene.